Reported below is one T cell receptor (beta chain). Its cognate antigen is unknown. The CDR3 length is 13 residues. V lost 4 bases and J 7 bases, leaving 11 bases between the germline ends. Per the germline V gene, CDR1 is LGHNA and CDR2 is YNFKEQ. Using immunoSEQ multiplex PCR, the repertoire was profiled, and TCRdb retains in-frame clones only, with some absent. The sample includes roughly 7,000 clones, 78% of them seen just once. The data were obtained in a study of immune evolution from preneoplasia to lung adenocarcinoma. Study-wide findings and caveats: Later-stage lesions appeared to have more T cells, more diversity, less clonality.

The V gene is TRBV4-2, the J gene TRBJ2-1, with a weak D call TRBD2 (6 bases). Specimen: FFPE adjacent normal lung tissue. The source is a person between 60 and 80 years old with lung adenocarcinoma. The CDR3 DNA follows: TGTGCCAGCAGCCCCGGGGGTGGGAATGAGCAGTTCTTC. Its protein is CASSPGGGNEQFF.